These 15 T cell receptor beta chains share one sample of origin, sequenced in a study of patients and donors after allogeneic stem cell transplantation. TCRdb re-called the RT-PCR reads with MiXCR, one entry per CDR3 protein. The sample lists roughly 880,000 distinct CDR3 sequences; roughly 18% were seen once. Sequences were obtained from blood, either unsorted or a sorted T cell fraction (not recorded which). These receptors originate from a human donor who was either an allogeneic HSCT recipient or a stem cell or donor lymphocyte infusion donor (not recorded which). It is not recorded whose cells these are; they may come from a transplant donor.

This clonotype turned up a few times. The chain links TRBV7-3 to TRBJ2-2, with D unresolved. The CDR3 has 13 amino acids. Germline V gene sequence: CDR1 SGHTA, CDR2 FQGTGA. V lost 7 bases, J lost 5 bases, and 11 bases lay in between. The DNA of the CDR3 is TGTGCCAGCACCAGTAAGGGTACCGGGGAGCTGTTTTTT. This translates into CASTSKGTGELFF.

The CDR3 is CSATPTGNTIYF. The CDR3 coding sequence is TGCAGTGCTACCCCAACTGGAAACACCATATATTTT. This chain uses TRBV20-1 with TRBJ1-3; D gene uncertain. Trimming left V 4 bases short and J 2 bases short, with 6 bases between. Germline CDR1 is DFQATT and CDR2 is SNEGSKA (reference sequence). The CDR3 is made up of 12 amino acids.

This clonotype was detected only a few times. This chain connects TRBV6-5 to TRBJ2-3, with 10 bases fitting TRBD2. Trimming took 2 bases from V and 5 from J; bases not matched to a gene: 7. Germline CDR1 reads MNHEY; CDR2 reads SVGAGI. The CDR3 runs 16 residues. The CDR3 DNA reads TGTGCCAGCAGTTACGACCAGCGGGGGGGCTTAGATACGCAGTATTTT. This gives the protein CASSYDQRGGLDTQYF.

This clonotype was detected only a few times. The V and J genes are TRBV12-3 or TRBV12-4 and TRBJ2-5, with D possibly matching TRBD1 (6 bases). This CDR3 contains 16 residues. Trimming took 3 bases from V and 5 from J, leaving 19 bases between them. The CDR3 protein is CASSFSPSEGVETQYF. CDR3 sequence (DNA): TGTGCCAGCAGTTTTAGTCCCAGCGAGGGGGTTGAGACCCAGTACTTC.

The chain recombines TRBV11-2 with TRBJ2-7, with 8 bases that match TRBD2. The CDR3 spans 14 residues. Per the germline V gene, CDR1 is SGHAT and CDR2 is FQNNGV. V was clipped by 5 bases and J by 6 bases; unmatched bases: 9. The CDR3 region is CASSTSGRVGEQYF. The CDR3 coding sequence is TGTGCCAGCAGCACCAGCGGGAGAGTAGGCGAGCAGTACTTC. Full variable domain (rest looked up from reference TRBV11-2 and TRBJ2-7): EAGVAQSPRYKIIEKRQSVAFWCNPISGHATLYWYQQILGQGPKLLIQFQNNGVVDDSQLPKDRFSAERLKGVDSTLKIQPAKLEDSAVYLCASSTSGRVGEQYFGPGTRLTVT.

This clonotype was picked up many times. The chain employs TRBV12-3 or TRBV12-4 and TRBJ2-2, with D tentatively TRBD2 (5 bases). CDR3 length: 14 amino acids. V dropped 7 bases and J dropped 3 bases, with 12 bases sitting between them. In DNA form, the CDR3 reads TGTGCCAGCACCCCCGACGGGGACACCGGGGAGCTGTTTTTT. It codes for CASTPDGDTGELFF.

This chain joins TRBV5-1 and TRBJ2-7; TRBD1 aligns across 9 bases. The CDR3 is 15 residues long. Trimming at V came to 0 bases and at J to 3 bases, leaving 4 bases not matched to a gene. Germline loops: CDR1 SGHRS, CDR2 YFSETQ. CDR3 sequence reads: CASSLETGGIYEQYF. As DNA, the CDR3 is TGCGCCAGCAGCTTGGAGACAGGGGGTATCTACGAGCAGTACTTC.

This clonotype turned up a few times. This rearrangement joins TRBV7-9 to TRBJ2-7; no firm D call. The CDR3 consists of 14 residues. Germline V gives CDR1 SEHNR, CDR2 FQNEAQ (reference sequence). The germline V and J ends were trimmed by 6 bases and 5 bases, with 17 bases remaining between them. The CDR3 here is CASSPVGRGNEQYF. The CDR3 DNA is TGTGCCAGCAGTCCCGTTGGACGTGGTAACGAGCAGTACTTC.

The chain uses TRBV4-1 and TRBJ1-1; D remains unclear. The V end lost 4 bases, the J end lost 1 base, and 13 bases lay between the germline ends. CDR1 and CDR2 from the germline V gene are MGHRA and YSYEKL. The CDR3 is made up of 15 amino acids. The chain's CDR3 is CASSPPGIGNTEAFF. The CDR3 DNA is TGCGCCAGCAGCCCCCCTGGAATCGGGAACACTGAAGCTTTCTTT.

The gene calls are TRBV23-1 and TRBJ1-5, with D unresolved. TRBV23-1 is sorted into the ORF group, with uncertain function. CDR3 size: 14 residues. V dropped 8 bases and J dropped 0 bases, with 11 bases sitting between them. This chain's CDR3 is CASSRLNSNQPQHF. CDR3 DNA sequence: TGCGCCAGCTCTCGACTTAATAGCAATCAGCCCCAGCATTTT.

This chain links TRBV30 with TRBJ2-1; 7 nucleotides line up with TRBD2. The trim removed 4 bases at V and 0 bases at J, leaving 3 bases unmatched. The CDR3 consists of 14 residues. Germline V gene lookup returns CDR1 GTSNPN and CDR2 SVGIG (reference sequence). CDR3 coding DNA: TGTGCCTGGAATGGCGGGAGCTCCTACAATGAGCAGTTCTTC. Its protein product is CAWNGGSSYNEQFF.

Comments on this clonotype: This may stem from a read error, because a much larger clone lies one nucleotide away. The chain links TRBV11-2 to TRBJ2-7; possible D gene TRBD1, 5 bases. This CDR3 contains 16 residues. The germline V and J ends were trimmed by 4 bases and 0 bases, with 16 bases remaining between them. Germline V gives CDR1 SGHAT, CDR2 FQNNGV. CDR3 DNA: TGTGCCAGCAGCTCTTTCCCTCCGGACACCTCCTACGAGCAGTACTTC. Protein product: CASSSFPPDTSYEQYF.

This rearrangement joins TRBV15 to TRBJ2-7, with unresolved D. CDR1 and CDR2 from the germline V gene are LNHNV and YYDKDF (reference sequence). The length of the CDR3 is 14 residues. Between the trimmed V and J ends, which lost 0 bases and 4 bases, there was a span of 10 bases. The CDR3, as DNA: TGTGCCACCAGCAGAGAGAAAGGATTATACGAGCAGTACTTC. This gives the protein CATSREKGLYEQYF.

The chain recombines TRBV18 with TRBJ2-7; no reliable D call. The CDR3 spans 14 residues. V lost 3 bases, J lost 0 bases, and 9 bases lay in between. Germline assignment: CDR1 KGHSH and CDR2 LQKENI. This CDR3 reads CASSPLPASYEQYF. Here the CDR3 DNA reads TGTGCCAGCTCACCGTTGCCAGCCTCCTACGAGCAGTACTTC.

This chain joins TRBV7-9 and TRBJ2-3; 9 nucleotides align to TRBD2. Trimming took 3 bases from V and 2 from J; bases not matched to a gene: 6. The CDR3 extends over 16 amino acids. Germline assignment: CDR1 SEHNR and CDR2 FQNEAQ (reference sequence). The CDR3 is CASSFWREGNTDTQYF. CDR3 DNA sequence: TGTGCCAGCAGCTTCTGGCGGGAGGGCAACACAGATACGCAGTATTTT.